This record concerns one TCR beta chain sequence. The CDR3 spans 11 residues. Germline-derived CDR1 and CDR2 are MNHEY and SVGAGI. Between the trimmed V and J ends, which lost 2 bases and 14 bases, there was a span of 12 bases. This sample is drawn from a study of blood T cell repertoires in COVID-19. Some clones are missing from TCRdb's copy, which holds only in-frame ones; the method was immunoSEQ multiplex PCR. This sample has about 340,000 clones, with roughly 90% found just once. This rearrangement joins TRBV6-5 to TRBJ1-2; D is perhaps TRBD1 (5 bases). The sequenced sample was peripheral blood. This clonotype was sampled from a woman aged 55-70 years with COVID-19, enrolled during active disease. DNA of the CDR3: TGTGCCAGCAGTTACGGGCGGGGGTGGACCTTC. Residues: CASSYGRGWTF.